This T cell receptor beta chain was recovered during a study of T cell responses to AZD1222 COVID-19 vaccine (dated by TCRdb to 2020 to 2023). Describing the broader study: AZD1222 recipients given second doses at about 4 weeks or at about 12 weeks were pooled, since spike-specific TCR depth and breadth were not found to differ between the two schedules. Trial participants were enrolled into age subgroups of 18-55, 56-69 and 70-plus years, which contained approximately 150, 30 and 60 TCR-sequenced participants, respectively. A total of just over 230 trial participants underwent TCR sequencing, of whom some 210 received two doses of AZD1222 and about 26 received two doses of the MenACWY control vaccine.

The CDR3 regions of human TCRbeta chains were subjected to immunosequencing. Under the source paper's analysis protocol: Repertoire TCRs were checked for matches against a reference library of SARS-CoV-2-specific TCRs that had been generated using the MIRA antigen-specificity platform. Breadth meant the fraction of unique TCRs that were SARS-CoV-2-associated, whereas depth meant the fraction of total T cells that were SARS-CoV-2-associated. Each spike-specific TCR was assigned to its reactive spike region and to a CD4 or CD8 class using the MIRA data. Log10-transformed breadth and depth values were compared by one-way ANOVA with Sidak's multiple comparisons tests. The source is immuneACCESS, and TCRdb retained only in-frame sequences with V and J called. Part of the clones is not carried over; for the studies checked, unresolved V genes explain less than half of this, and the remainder is unexplained. The V and J calls and clone size are taken from that table; D and trimming were inferred from the DNA. The sample profile shows about 180,000 clones; about 86% of them were found once. The ten largest clones capture more than 7% of the sample.

Interpreted using the paper, the time point label stands for: baseline before first vaccination. Samples from vaccinated people were obtained from the UK trials COV001 and COV002, which included a single-blind randomized controlled phase 2/3 trial of AZD1222 (ChAdOx1 nCoV-19) in healthy adults. Trial participant PBMC samples were collected at day 0 and day 28 after the second dose for TCRbeta chain sequencing. There are 12 amino acids in the CDR3, from cysteine to phenylalanine inclusive. The retained sequence is limited to the CDR3, 36 bases, with the frame set at the first base. V is shortened by 6 bases, J by 3 bases, and the region joining them spans 9 bases. Taken from the germline V gene, the CDR1 and CDR2 loops are SGHRS and YFSETQ. The investigation overall reported the following: Spike-specific TCR breadth and depth rose significantly after two AZD1222 doses compared with day 0 and with MenACWY recipients. No day 14 peak-response samples were available, so repertoires were characterized only after the peak T cell response. In the small 56-69-year group, the increase in depth fell short of significance, most likely because of low power. Conclusions about previously exposed vaccinees are limited because only five to seven AZD1222 recipients were SARS-CoV-2 seropositive at baseline. Participants were mostly white British and included more females than males, and it was suggested by the authors that clonal diversity may have been underestimated. Epitopes outside the regions mutated in the B.1.351 and B.1.1.7 variants were reportedly recognized by nearly half of the unique spike-specific TCRs. The whole spike protein was spanned by vaccine-associated CD4 TCRs, and dominant responses were seen in regions 160-218 and 743-854.

As concerns this clone: Which antigen it targets is not known. No clone much larger than this one lies a single base away; base qualities are absent.

This chain joins TRBV5-1 to TRBJ1-1; the best D guess is TRBD1, with 5 bases matching. This material consisted of peripheral blood, taken on day 0 of AZD1222 vaccination. The sequence was collected from an adult in good health. The CDR3 region: CASKRGDTEAFF. The sequence in DNA is TGCGCCAGCAAACGAGGGGACACTGAAGCTTTCTTT.